The rows below give T cell receptor beta chains drawn from one sample of a study of beta chain features in type 1 diabetes. Method: immunoSEQ multiplex PCR; TCRdb's copy keeps in-frame clones and lacks some. The sample lists 680,000 or so clones; around 15% were seen once. Sequencing input: naive CD4+ T cells from blood. These receptors all stem from a man aged 18 to 29 with type 1 diabetes. Both conserved end residues are part of each CDR3. A D gene is named only where the DNA matches it firmly. Size is stated for part of the rows, as once, few or many counts, or as a class when the clone is expanded.

TRBV30	.	.	TRBJ2-7	TGTGCCTGGAGTGTAAGGGCCTACGAGCAGTACTTC	CAWSVRAYEQYF
TRBV9	.	.	TRBJ1-1	TGTGCCAGCAGCGTAGGGAAGGGGGTGAACACTGAAGCTTTCTTT	CASSVGKGVNTEAFF
TRBV11-2	.	few	TRBJ2-7	TGTGCCAGCAGCTTGAGGGAGACAGAGCAGTACTTC	CASSLRETEQYF
TRBV30	.	few	TRBJ1-4	TGTGCCTGGAGTCTGACGCGAGAAAAACTGTTTTTT	CAWSLTREKLFF
TRBV5-6	.	.	TRBJ1-4	TGTGCCAGCAGCTGGAAAGAAAAACTGTTTTTT	CASSWKEKLFF
TRBV6-6	.	few	TRBJ2-7	TGTGCCAGCAATCCAAGGGGGACCTACGAGCAGTACTTC	CASNPRGTYEQYF
TRBV30	TRBD1	.	TRBJ2-1	TGTGCCTGGAGTCCCCTTGGACAGGGAGGACACAATGAGCAGTTCTTC	CAWSPLGQGGHNEQFF
TRBV30	.	.	TRBJ1-1	TGTGCCTGGAGTGCCCCAGGGTACGGGGACACTGAAGCTTTCTTT	CAWSAPGYGDTEAFF
TRBV5-1	.	.	TRBJ1-1	TGCGCCAGCAGCCCTGAGAACACTGAAGCTTTCTTT	CASSPENTEAFF
TRBV29-1	.	few	TRBJ1-1	TGCAGCGTCAATTCGGGCGGGGCGAACACTGAAGCTTTCTTT	CSVNSGGANTEAFF
TRBV19	TRBD2	few	TRBJ2-3	TGTGCCAGTAGTGGCGGCGGGGGACCTTACACAGATACGCAGTATTTT	CASSGGGGPYTDTQYF
TRBV2	TRBD1	few	TRBJ2-7	TGTGCCAGCGGACAGGACATTTCCTACGAGCAGTACTTC	CASGQDISYEQYF
TRBV30	TRBD1	.	TRBJ2-7	TGTGCCTGGAGGAAACAGGGGGTCTACGAGCAGTACTTC	CAWRKQGVYEQYF
TRBV25-1	.	few	TRBJ1-2	TGTGCCAGCAGCGTCTTTTCCTCCTATAACTATGGCTACACCTTC	CASSVFSSYNYGYTF
TRBV5-1	.	few	TRBJ2-4	TGCGCCAGCAGCCCTGCAAGGCCGGGGAACATTCAGTACTTC	CASSPARPGNIQYF
TRBV2	.	few	TRBJ1-1	TGTGCCAGCAGTGAGTCGGGATCGGCGGTGGGAGCTTTCTTT	CASSESGSAVGAFF
TRBV2	.	.	TRBJ1-5	TGTGCCAGCAGTGAATCGGATAGCAATCAGCCCCAGCATTTT	CASSESDSNQPQHF
TRBV5-1	.	few	TRBJ2-1	TGCGCCAGCAGCTTGAACCCCGGAGGTTTCGATGAGCAGTTCTTC	CASSLNPGGFDEQFF
TRBV7-6	TRBD1	few	TRBJ2-1	TGTGCCAGCAGCTTGCAGGGGACAGTATCCCAACTGTCGTTCTTC	CASSLQGTVSQLSFF
TRBV28	TRBD2	few	TRBJ2-7	TGTGCCAGCAGTTTTTACGGGGGGGCTTACGAGCAGTACTTC	CASSFYGGAYEQYF
TRBV5-4	.	few	TRBJ1-5	TGTGCCAGCAGCTTGGAAGTCAATCAGCCCCAGCATTTT	CASSLEVNQPQHF
TRBV5-1	TRBD2	few	TRBJ2-1	TGCGCCAGCAGCTTGAAGACCATCGCTAGCGGTGAGCAGTTCTTC	CASSLKTIASGEQFF
TRBV11-2	.	few	TRBJ2-3	TGTGCCAGCAGCTTAGGGAGCAATACGCAGTATTTT	CASSLGSNTQYF
TRBV6-5	TRBD1	few	TRBJ1-5	TGTGCCAGCAGTGATGGACAGGCGGATCAGCCCCAGCATTTT	CASSDGQADQPQHF
TRBV5-6	.	few	TRBJ2-3	TGTGCCAGCAGCTTGTCGACAGGACTCAAGGATACGCAGTATTTT	CASSLSTGLKDTQYF
TRBV7-9	.	few	TRBJ1-3	TGTGCCAGCAGCTTAGTAACTGGAAACACCATATATTTT	CASSLVTGNTIYF
TRBV6-5	.	.	TRBJ2-1	TGTGCCAGCAGTTACGACCCCTCCTACAATGAGCAGTTCTTC	CASSYDPSYNEQFF
TRBV7-8	.	.	TRBJ2-7	TGTGCCAGCAGCTTACACCCGGGAGCAATAGAATACGAGCAGTACTTC	CASSLHPGAIEYEQYF
TRBV7-9	.	.	TRBJ1-1	TGTGCCAGCAGCTTTTCTCCGAACACTGAAGCTTTCTTT	CASSFSPNTEAFF
TRBV5-1	.	.	TRBJ1-1	TGCGCCAGCAGCCCCCTCGGAGGGGGCACTGAAGCTTTCTTT	CASSPLGGGTEAFF
TRBV4-1	.	.	TRBJ2-7	TGCGCCAGCAGCCCTCAGGACATTTCCTACGAGCAGTACTTC	CASSPQDISYEQYF
TRBV20-1	.	few	TRBJ2-2	TGCAGTGCGGGGGGATCCGGGGAGCTGTTTTTT	CSAGGSGELFF
TRBV29-1	TRBD1	few	TRBJ2-5	TGCAGTCCGCAGGGGGCCCTAGTAACGCAGTACTTC	CSPQGALVTQYF
TRBV4-1	.	.	TRBJ1-1	TGCGCCAGCAGCCAACCCACATTTGGGGTGATGAACACTGAAGCTTTCTTT	CASSQPTFGVMNTEAFF
TRBV10-3	.	.	TRBJ2-7	TGTGCCATCAGTGATATGGGATACGAGCAGTACTTC	CAISDMGYEQYF
TRBV2	TRBD1	few	TRBJ2-3	TGTGCCAGCCGGACAGGAGTCACAGATACGCAGTATTTT	CASRTGVTDTQYF
TRBV6-1	.	.	TRBJ2-7	TGTGCCAGCAGCACCACCTTCAATGACCCCTACGAGCAGTACTTC	CASSTTFNDPYEQYF
TRBV30	TRBD1	.	TRBJ1-2	TGTGCCTGGACCTACGGAGAGGGACAGAGTTATGGCTACACCTTC	CAWTYGEGQSYGYTF
TRBV21-1	.	few	TRBJ1-5	TGTGCCAGAACCAGGGAAATGGAACCCCAGCATTTT	CARTREMEPQHF
TRBV5-1	.	.	TRBJ1-6	TGCGCCAGCTTGGCTGGGAGGCATAATTCACCCCTCCACTTT	CASLAGRHNSPLHF
TRBV12-5	.	few	TRBJ2-1	TGTGCTAGTGGTTTGGCCGTCTGGGGCAGGGAGGCCTACAATGAGCAGTTCTTC	CASGLAVWGREAYNEQFF
TRBV10-3	TRBD1	.	TRBJ2-7	TGTGCCATCAGGGGCGCAGGGGGCGGACACGAGCAGTACTTC	CAIRGAGGGHEQYF
TRBV6-1	.	few	TRBJ1-2	TGTGCCAGCAGTCCGGCCCGCCCCTATGGCTACACCTTC	CASSPARPYGYTF
TRBV7-8	.	few	TRBJ2-1	TGTGCCAGCAGCTTAGCGGACAGCGGGGAGCAGTTCTTC	CASSLADSGEQFF
TRBV10-3	TRBD1	few	TRBJ1-6	TGTGCCATCACCCCTGGGACAGGGAGTAATTCACCCCTCCACTTT	CAITPGTGSNSPLHF
TRBV2	.	.	TRBJ2-5	TGTGCCATTTCACGGGAGTTGGGGACCCAGTACTTC	CAISRELGTQYF
TRBV30	.	few	TRBJ1-5	TGTGCCTGGAGTGTAAAAACCGATCAGCCCCAGCATTTT	CAWSVKTDQPQHF
TRBV7-6	.	few	TRBJ1-2	TGTGCCAGCAGCGCGGGCCGTTCGACGGGTGGCTACACCTTC	CASSAGRSTGGYTF
TRBV7-9	TRBD1	.	TRBJ1-1	TGTGCCAGCAGCCAGGGGGCAATCGACACTGAAGCTTTCTTT	CASSQGAIDTEAFF
TRBV27	.	.	TRBJ2-7	TGTGCCAGCAGACGCCGACCCGAGACCTACGAGCAGTACTTC	CASRRRPETYEQYF
TRBV30	.	.	TRBJ1-2	TGTGCCTGGACGCGAGAGCAGCCTATTAGCTACACCTTC	CAWTREQPISYTF
TRBV10-3	TRBD1	.	TRBJ2-2	TGTGCCATCAGCCATACAGGGGGTTCGAACACCGGGGAGCTGTTTTTT	CAISHTGGSNTGELFF
TRBV9	.	.	TRBJ2-3	TGTGCCAGCAGCGTAAGGGAGGGGGACCTCACAGATACGCAGTATTTT	CASSVREGDLTDTQYF
TRBV9	.	.	TRBJ1-1	TGTGCCAGCAGCGTAGGGGGCAGGGCGGCGAACACTGAAGCTTTCTTT	CASSVGGRAANTEAFF
TRBV11-3	.	.	TRBJ2-2	TGTGCCAGCAGCTCTCGGACAGCAAGCACCGGGGAGCTGTTTTTT	CASSSRTASTGELFF
TRBV7-2	.	.	TRBJ2-3	TGTGCCAGCAGCCCCGGCCGAGCGGATACGCAGTATTTT	CASSPGRADTQYF
TRBV5-1	.	few	TRBJ2-5	TGCGCCAGCACAGCAGGGGGGTTTGGAGAGACCCAGTACTTC	CASTAGGFGETQYF
TRBV2	.	.	TRBJ1-5	TGTGCCAGCAGTGAGAGGGGCAGGGGCAATCAGCCCCAGCATTTT	CASSERGRGNQPQHF
TRBV19	TRBD1	.	TRBJ2-5	TGTGCCAGTAGCCTACAGGGGGTAGGGGAGACCCAGTACTTC	CASSLQGVGETQYF
TRBV7-6	.	.	TRBJ1-4	TGTGCCAGCAGCTTGGGGGTCCCGTACCAAGAAAAACTGTTTTTT	CASSLGVPYQEKLFF